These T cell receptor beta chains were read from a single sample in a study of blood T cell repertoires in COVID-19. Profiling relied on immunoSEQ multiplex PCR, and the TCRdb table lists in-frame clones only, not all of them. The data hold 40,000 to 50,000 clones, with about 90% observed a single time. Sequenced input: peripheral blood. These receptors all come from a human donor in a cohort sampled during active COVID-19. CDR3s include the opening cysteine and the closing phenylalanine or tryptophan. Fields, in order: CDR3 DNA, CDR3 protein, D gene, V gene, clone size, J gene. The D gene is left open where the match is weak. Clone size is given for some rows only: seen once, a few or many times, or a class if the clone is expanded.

TGTGCCAGCAGATCGGACACAAACAATGAGCAGTTCTTC	CASRSDTNNEQFF	NA	TRBV5-4	NA	TRBJ2-1
TGTGCCAGCAGTGCGGAGACAGGGAACACCGGGGAGCTGTTTTTT	CASSAETGNTGELFF	NA	TRBV25-1	NA	TRBJ2-2
TGTGCCAGCAGCTCGCCACGGACAGGGGAAGCTGAAGCTTTCTTT	CASSSPRTGEAEAFF	TRBD1	TRBV11-2	NA	TRBJ1-1
TGTGCCAGCAGTTACGGGTCCTCGGGCACTGAAGCTTTCTTT	CASSYGSSGTEAFF	NA	TRBV6-2/TRBV6-3	NA	TRBJ1-1
TGCGCCAGCAGCCAAGTGTCAGGGCAGGAAAAACTGTTTTTT	CASSQVSGQEKLFF	NA	TRBV4-3	NA	TRBJ1-4
TGTGCCAGCAGTGCTGACAGGGTGGGGTACGAGCAGTACTTC	CASSADRVGYEQYF	TRBD1	TRBV2	NA	TRBJ2-7
TGTGCCAGCCTTAGGGCGCTTTGGACAGTCTATGACTACACCTTC	CASLRALWTVYDYTF	NA	TRBV6-4	NA	TRBJ1-2
TGTGCCTGGAGGCGGAACACTGAAGCTTTCTTT	CAWRRNTEAFF	NA	TRBV30	NA	TRBJ1-1
TGTGCCAGCAGCCCCACCCAGGGGTTCACTGAAGCTTTCTTT	CASSPTQGFTEAFF	NA	TRBV7-6	NA	TRBJ1-1
TGTGCCAGCAGCACCCCCGGTGCAGGGAACACCGGGGAGCTGTTTTTT	CASSTPGAGNTGELFF	NA	TRBV28	NA	TRBJ2-2
TGCGCCAGCAGCCCCGGACAGGGCAGAACGGCCACTGAAGCTTTCTTT	CASSPGQGRTATEAFF	TRBD1	TRBV5-1	NA	TRBJ1-1
TGTGCCAGCTCATCTGGGGGGAGTCCGAACTATGGCTACACCTTC	CASSSGGSPNYGYTF	NA	TRBV9	NA	TRBJ1-2
TGTGCCAGTAGTATAAGGGGAACTGGAAACACCATATATTTT	CASSIRGTGNTIYF	NA	TRBV19	NA	TRBJ1-3
TGTGCCAGCAGTTGGGGGGGAGATCAGCCCCAGCATTTT	CASSWGGDQPQHF	NA	TRBV27	few	TRBJ1-5
TGTGCCAGCAGTCTGGCGGGGCTCGGGGAAAAACTGTTTTTT	CASSLAGLGEKLFF	NA	TRBV27	NA	TRBJ1-4
TGTGCCAGCAGTTATGGTAGCTTTGAGACCCAGTACTTC	CASSYGSFETQYF	NA	TRBV6-5	once	TRBJ2-5
TGTGCCAGCAGCCGACAACTCCAAGAGACCCAGTACTTC	CASSRQLQETQYF	NA	TRBV14	NA	TRBJ2-5
TGTGCCAGCAGCTTAGCCGCCTGGGACAGCGTCCACGAGCAGTACTTC	CASSLAAWDSVHEQYF	TRBD1	TRBV13	NA	TRBJ2-7
TGTGCCAGCAGAACGGGGGGCGCAGAGCAGTACTTC	CASRTGGAEQYF	NA	TRBV27	NA	TRBJ2-7
TGTGCCAGCAGCCCAGACTCGCTTTCCTACGAGCAGTACTTC	CASSPDSLSYEQYF	NA	TRBV7-2	NA	TRBJ2-7
TGTGCCAGCAGCTTAGTCCCAGGACAGGAGACTGCGGGTGGCTACACCTTC	CASSLVPGQETAGGYTF	TRBD1	TRBV5-5	NA	TRBJ1-2
TGTGCCAGTAGCCTGGCTAGTGCCGCCACAGATACGCAGTATTTT	CASSLASAATDTQYF	NA	TRBV19	NA	TRBJ2-3
TGTGCCACTAGGACAGGTGAGAACACTGAAGCTTTCTTT	CATRTGENTEAFF	TRBD1	TRBV10-3	NA	TRBJ1-1
TGCAGCGCTCACGCTGGGGCCGGCACTGAAGCTTTCTTT	CSAHAGAGTEAFF	NA	TRBV29-1	NA	TRBJ1-1
TGTGCCAGCAGCCCGGCGGTGTCGGCCGGCACTGAAGCTTTCTTT	CASSPAVSAGTEAFF	NA	TRBV4-2	NA	TRBJ1-1
TGTGCCAGCAGTTACTCGAGTCTGAGAGGGGAGACCCAGTACTTC	CASSYSSLRGETQYF	NA	TRBV6-5	few	TRBJ2-5
TGTGCCAGCAGGGCATACAGTAGCAATCAGCCCCAGCATTTT	CASRAYSSNQPQHF	NA	TRBV28	NA	TRBJ1-5
TGTGCCAGCAGAACTACAGGGAATGCGGCCGAGCAGTACTTC	CASRTTGNAAEQYF	NA	TRBV2	few	TRBJ2-7
TGTGCCACCAGTGATTACACTGTGACAGGCTATGAGCAGTTCTTC	CATSDYTVTGYEQFF	NA	TRBV24-1	few	TRBJ2-1
TGTGCCAGCAGTTACTCGGGGGGCTATGGCTACACCTTC	CASSYSGGYGYTF	NA	TRBV6-5	NA	TRBJ1-2
TGTGCCAGCAGCTTGGGCGGGCCCCCTCCGAATGAGCAGTTCTTC	CASSLGGPPPNEQFF	NA	TRBV5-4	NA	TRBJ2-1
TGTGCCAGCAGTCCGGGGCGGGGGAGAGCCGGGGAGCTGTTTTTT	CASSPGRGRAGELFF	TRBD2	TRBV28	NA	TRBJ2-2
TGTGCCAGCAGCCTGAGGGCGTTTGATTCACCCCTCCACTTT	CASSLRAFDSPLHF	NA	TRBV27	NA	TRBJ1-6
TGTGCCAGCAGCCCGACGGGACAGCCCCAGCATTTT	CASSPTGQPQHF	NA	TRBV5-8	NA	TRBJ1-5
TGTGCCAGCAGTGAAAGACAGGGAAGTTCACCCCTCCACTTT	CASSERQGSSPLHF	TRBD1	TRBV6-1	NA	TRBJ1-6
TGCAGCGTTCCCTTTTCTTCGGACAGCTATGGCTACACCTTC	CSVPFSSDSYGYTF	NA	TRBV29-1	once	TRBJ1-2
TGTGCCAGCAGCTTAGCGGGGGCTAGCGGGTTGGGGGAGACCCAGTACTTC	CASSLAGASGLGETQYF	TRBD2	TRBV7-8	many	TRBJ2-5
TGTGCCAGCAGCGTTAGCGGGGGGGGTGCAGATACGCAGTATTTT	CASSVSGGGADTQYF	TRBD2	TRBV7-3	NA	TRBJ2-3
TGCGCCAGCAGCCGGGGACAGGGTAACTACGAGCAGTACTTC	CASSRGQGNYEQYF	TRBD1	TRBV5-1	few	TRBJ2-7
TGCGCCAGCAGCCAAGAAATCGGGACAGGGTCCTACGAGCAGTACTTC	CASSQEIGTGSYEQYF	TRBD1	TRBV4-3	NA	TRBJ2-7